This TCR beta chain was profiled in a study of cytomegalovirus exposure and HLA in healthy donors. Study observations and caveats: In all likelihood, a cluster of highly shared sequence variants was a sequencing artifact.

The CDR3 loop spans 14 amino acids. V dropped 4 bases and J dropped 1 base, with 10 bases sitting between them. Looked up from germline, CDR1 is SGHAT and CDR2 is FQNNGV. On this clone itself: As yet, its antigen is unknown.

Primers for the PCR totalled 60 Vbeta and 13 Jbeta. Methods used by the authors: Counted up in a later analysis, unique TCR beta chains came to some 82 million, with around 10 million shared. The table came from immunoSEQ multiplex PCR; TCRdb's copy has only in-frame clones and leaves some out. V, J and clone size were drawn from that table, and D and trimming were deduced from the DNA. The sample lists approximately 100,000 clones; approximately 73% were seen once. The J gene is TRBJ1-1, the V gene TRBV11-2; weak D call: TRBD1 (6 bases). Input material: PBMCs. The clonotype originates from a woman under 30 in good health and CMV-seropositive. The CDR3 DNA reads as TGTGCCAGCAGCTACAGGGTGGGGAACACTGAAGCTTTCTTT. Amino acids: CASSYRVGNTEAFF.